The TCR beta chain described here comes from a study of blood T cell repertoires in COVID-19. Overall study: Acute and convalescent COVID-19 samples came from the United States, Italy and Spain. PBMCs, B-cell-depleted T cells, or T cells provided the cDNA or gDNA that made up the material.

CDR1 and CDR2 (germline): KGHSH, LQKENI. The CDR3 runs 16 residues. Trimming took 6 bases from V and 0 from J; bases not matched to a gene: 8. In the authors' methods: Reference gene primer amplification in the assay estimated nucleated cell counts. Measured with immunoSEQ multiplex PCR; TCRdb has only the in-frame clones, and not every one. V, J and clone size were drawn from that table, and D and trimming were deduced from the DNA. The sample has under 150,000 clones, 80% seen once. Sequencing was done on a sample of peripheral blood. This chain joins TRBV18 and TRBJ2-3; 8 positions agree with TRBD1. This receptor was obtained from a man between 60 and 75 years old with active or convalescent COVID-19. The CDR3 loop reads CASSRNGQGSTDTQYF. DNA of the CDR3: TGTGCCAGCTCGAGAAATGGACAGGGTAGCACAGATACGCAGTATTTT.